This TCR beta chain was observed in a study of blood T cell repertoires in COVID-19. Across the whole study: The samples span acute and convalescent COVID-19 from the United States, Italy and Spain. PBMCs, B-cell-depleted T cells, or T cells were the source of the cDNA or gDNA that made up the material.

Data came from immunoSEQ multiplex PCR; TCRdb stores just in-frame clones and leaves some out. The sample yields some 200,000 clones, 75% to 90% seen once. This CDR3 region has 14 residues. Trimming cost V 7 bases and J 0 bases, with 9 bases left between them. The germline V gene has CDR1 SNHLY and CDR2 FYNNEI. The sequencing input was peripheral blood. The receptor was isolated from a woman between 40 and 55 years old with acute or convalescent COVID-19. The V call is TRBV2, the J call TRBJ1-4, with a weak D call TRBD1 (5 bases). CDR3 DNA: TGTGCCAGCAAGGGGTCTGCAACTAATGAAAAACTGTTTTTT. Amino acids: CASKGSATNEKLFF. The whole variable domain, filled in from reference TRBV2 and TRBJ1-4, reads EPEVTQTPSHQVTQMGQEVILRCVPISNHLYFYWYRQILGQKVEFLVSFYNNEISEKSEIFDDQFSVERPDGSNFTLKIRSTKLEDSAMYFCASKGSATNEKLFFGSGTQLSVL.